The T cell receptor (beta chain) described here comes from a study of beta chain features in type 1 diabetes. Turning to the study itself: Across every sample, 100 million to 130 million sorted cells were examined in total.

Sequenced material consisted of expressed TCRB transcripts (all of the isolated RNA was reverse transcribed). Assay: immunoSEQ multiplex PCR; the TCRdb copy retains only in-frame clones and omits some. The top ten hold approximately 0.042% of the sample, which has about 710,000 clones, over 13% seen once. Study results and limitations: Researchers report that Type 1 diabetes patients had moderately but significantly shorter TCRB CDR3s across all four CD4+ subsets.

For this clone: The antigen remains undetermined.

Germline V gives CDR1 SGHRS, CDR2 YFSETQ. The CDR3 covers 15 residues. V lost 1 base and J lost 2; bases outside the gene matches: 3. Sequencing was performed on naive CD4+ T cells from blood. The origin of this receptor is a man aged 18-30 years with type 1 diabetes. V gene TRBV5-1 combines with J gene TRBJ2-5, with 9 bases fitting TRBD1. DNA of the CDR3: TGCGCCAGCAGCTTGTGGGACAGGGTGCAAGAGACCCAGTACTTC. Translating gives CASSLWDRVQETQYF.